Described below is a single T cell receptor (beta chain) sequence and its context. This sample is part of a study of blood T cell repertoires in COVID-19. As for the study in general: Italy, Spain and the United States were the sources of the convalescent and acute COVID-19 samples. PBMCs, B-cell-depleted T cells, or T cells were the source of the cDNA or gDNA that made up the material.

Original data processing: Counts of nucleated cells, estimated from reference gene primer amplification, were obtained. TCRdb's table, derived via immunoSEQ multiplex PCR, lists solely in-frame clones and lacks some. The V and J calls and clone size are taken from that table; D and trimming were inferred from the DNA. The table includes 300,000 to 400,000 clones, 80% to 90% detected once. Seattle's cohort entered during active infection and was followed longitudinally. The material sequenced was peripheral blood. This sequence originates from a woman between 50 and 59 years old with COVID-19, enrolled during active disease.

The CDR3, as DNA: TGTGCCAGCAGCCTAGACCACGGGGGATACGGAAACACCATATATTTT. It codes for CASSLDHGGYGNTIYF. The J gene is TRBJ1-3, the V gene TRBV7-2; D may be TRBD1 (5 bases). This CDR3 has 16 amino acids. Trimming took off 5 bases at V and 4 bases at J, with 18 bases between the two ends. Germline-derived CDR1 and CDR2 are SGHTA and FQGNSA.